The 16 T cell receptor beta chains listed next were all sequenced from one sample in a study of identifying expanded T cells in peripheral blood. Generated by immunoSEQ multiplex PCR, the TCRdb table keeps only in-frame clones and is missing some. The table records 130,000 or so clones, approximately 84% of them present only once. The sample consisted of blood. Receptors were obtained from a person aged 18 to 70 in good health.

This clone was found a few times. V gene TRBV6-5 combines with J gene TRBJ1-4; TRBD1 is a possible D gene (5 bases). V was pared by 10 bases and J by 5 bases, with 17 bases between. Germline V CDR1 and CDR2: MNHEY, SVGAGI. This CDR3 region has 14 residues. The CDR3 nucleotides read TGTGCCACTCGCTGGGGGGAAGAGAATGAAAAACTGTTTTTT. Protein sequence: CATRWGEENEKLFF.

This chain uses TRBV5-4 with TRBJ1-5; no clear D. The CDR3 spans 14 residues. Per the germline V gene, CDR1 is SGHNT and CDR2 is YYREEE (reference sequence). V lost 0 bases to trimming and J lost 1 base, with 5 bases between them. CDR3 nucleotides: TGTGCCAGCAGCTTGGTAGGGAGCAATCAGCCCCAGCATTTT. It specifies CASSLVGSNQPQHF.

The genes are TRBV10-3 and TRBJ2-2; 10 bases agree with TRBD1. Germline CDR1 ENHRY, CDR2 SYGVKD. The CDR3 has 18 amino acids. Trimming took 10 bases from V and 4 from J; bases not matched to a gene: 18. Written as DNA, the CDR3 is TGTGCCACCCGGACGGTGTGGGGACAGGGGAAGGTCACCGGGGAGCTGTTTTTT. Protein product: CATRTVWGQGKVTGELFF.

J is TRBJ1-1 and V is TRBV5-4; D unresolved. The germline gives CDR1 SGHNT, CDR2 YYREEE (reference sequence). The CDR3 extends over 16 amino acids. Trimming took 3 bases from V and 2 from J, leaving 17 bases between them. The CDR3 reads CASSSPLKGINTEAFF. In DNA form, the CDR3 reads TGTGCCAGCAGCTCGCCACTAAAAGGGATCAACACTGAAGCTTTCTTT.

This rearrangement joins TRBV7-2 to TRBJ2-5; tentatively, D is TRBD1 (5 bases). Germline V CDR1 and CDR2: SGHTA, FQGNSA. Deletions cut 0 bases from V and 1 base from J, with 6 bases between. The CDR3 is 14 amino acids. The CDR3 DNA reads TGTGCCAGCAGCTTAGCCAGGGTCCAAGAGACCCAGTACTTC. Protein: CASSLARVQETQYF.

The CDR3 loop is CASRLVSPGTRGNEQFF. CDR3 coding DNA: TGTGCAAGTCGCTTAGTAAGCCCCGGGACTAGGGGGAATGAGCAGTTCTTC. The gene calls are TRBV12-2 and TRBJ2-1; TRBD2, as called in the table, went unchecked against the DNA. TRBV12-2 is described as a pseudogene. The CDR3 runs 17 residues.

The V and J genes are TRBV7-9 and TRBJ2-5; no reliable D call. The CDR3 is 12 amino acids. V dropped 1 base and J dropped 4 bases, with 4 bases sitting between them. The V gene's germline CDR1 is SEHNR and CDR2 FQNEAQ (reference sequence). The CDR3 reads CASSLGRETQYF. The DNA for the CDR3 is TGTGCCAGCAGCTTAGGGAGAGAGACCCAGTACTTC.

This chain uses TRBV7-8 with TRBJ2-7; D perhaps matches TRBD2 (5 bases). CDR3 length: 20 amino acids. Germline lookup yields CDR1 SGHVS and CDR2 FQNEAQ. V was clipped by 5 bases and J by 0 bases, with 29 bases between them. The CDR3 nucleotides read TGTGCCAGCAGCCCCTTTCTGCGCCGCATGGTACAGCGGAGCTCCTACGAGCAGTACTTC. It is translated as CASSPFLRRMVQRSSYEQYF.

This clone was observed a handful of times. The chain employs TRBV11-3 and TRBJ1-6; 7 nucleotides line up with TRBD1. The CDR3 sequence is 15 residues long. With 1 base clipped from V and 10 bases from J, the junction kept 7 bases outside the gene matches. Looked up from germline, CDR1 is SGHNT and CDR2 is YENEEA. The CDR3 region has the DNA TGTGCCAGCAGCTTAGGACACAGGGGTAACTCACCCCTCCACTTT. Protein sequence: CASSLGHRGNSPLHF.

This chain uses TRBV11-3 with TRBJ1-2, with D unclear. Trimming took off 3 bases at V and 1 base at J, with 12 bases between the two ends. The CDR3 sequence is 15 residues long. Germline V CDR1 and CDR2: SGHNT, YENEEA. The CDR3 DNA is TGTGCCAGCAGCTTTAGTGCTGAGTTTAACTATGGCTACACCTTC. It encodes CASSFSAEFNYGYTF.

V and J are TRBV7-2 and TRBJ1-1; D perhaps matches TRBD1 (5 bases). The V and J ends lost 5 bases and 2 bases respectively, with 15 bases between them. CDR3 length: 15 amino acids. In germline, CDR1 is SGHTA, CDR2 FQGNSA. CDR3 residues: CASSPLAGQNTEAFF. CDR3 DNA: TGTGCCAGCAGCCCCTTGGCGGGGCAAAACACTGAAGCTTTCTTT.

The chain carries TRBV5-8 and TRBJ1-1; the D is unclear. The germline CDR1 and CDR2 sequences are SGHTS and YDEGEE. With 3 bases removed from V and 4 bases from J, the gap between germline ends came to 16 bases. The CDR3 is made up of 15 amino acids. The CDR3 nucleotides are TGTGCCAGCAGCTACCCTTCTATTGTTCCCACTGAAGCTTTCTTT. Encoded protein: CASSYPSIVPTEAFF.

The chain carries TRBV6-1 and TRBJ1-5, with unresolved D. Per germline, CDR1 MNHNS and CDR2 SASEGT. The CDR3 length is 14 residues. The germline V and J ends were trimmed by 1 base and 5 bases, with 9 bases remaining between them. The CDR3 coding sequence is TGTGCCAGCAGTGAAGGGTTCAGCTATCAGCCCCAGCATTTT. Translation gives CASSEGFSYQPQHF.

This chain links TRBV7-2 with TRBJ1-2, with no clear D. The V gene lost 3 bases and the J gene lost 0 bases, with 17 bases spanning the gap. CDR3 length: 17 residues. Looked up from germline, CDR1 is SGHTA and CDR2 is FQGNSA. CDR3 nucleotide sequence: TGTGCCAGCAGCTTTGACCCAAACACAGTAGCTAACTATGGCTACACCTTC. Protein sequence: CASSFDPNTVANYGYTF.

V and J are TRBV10-1 and TRBJ2-3; D possibly corresponds to TRBD1 (5 bases). The CDR3 totals 14 residues. The germline V gene has CDR1 WNHNN and CDR2 SYGVQD (reference sequence). Trimming shortened V by 5 bases and J by 3 bases, and 12 bases separated the two germline ends. CDR3 DNA sequence: TGCGCCAGCAGTAAGGGCCAGGGAACAGATACGCAGTATTTT. Translated, it gives CASSKGQGTDTQYF.

This clone was picked up one time. The chain employs TRBV16 and TRBJ1-2; D unclear. Germline CDR1 KGHSY, CDR2 FQNENV. V was cut by 2 bases and J by 4 bases, with 11 bases left in between. This CDR3 is 14 amino acids long. CDR3 in DNA: TGTGCCAGCAGCCAAACGACCGGATCCTATGGCTACACCTTC. Protein: CASSQTTGSYGYTF.